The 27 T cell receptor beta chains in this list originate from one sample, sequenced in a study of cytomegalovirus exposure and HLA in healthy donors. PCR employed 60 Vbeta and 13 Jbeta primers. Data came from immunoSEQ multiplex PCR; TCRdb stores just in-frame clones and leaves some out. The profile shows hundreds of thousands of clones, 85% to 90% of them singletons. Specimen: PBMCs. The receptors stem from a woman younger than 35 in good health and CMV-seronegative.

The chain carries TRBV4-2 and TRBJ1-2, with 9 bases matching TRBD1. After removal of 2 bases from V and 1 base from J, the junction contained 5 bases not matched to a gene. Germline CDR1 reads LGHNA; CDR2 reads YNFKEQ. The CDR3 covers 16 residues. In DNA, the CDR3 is TGTGCCAGCAGCCAACGGGGGACAGGGATTAACTATGGCTACACCTTC. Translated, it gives CASSQRGTGINYGYTF.

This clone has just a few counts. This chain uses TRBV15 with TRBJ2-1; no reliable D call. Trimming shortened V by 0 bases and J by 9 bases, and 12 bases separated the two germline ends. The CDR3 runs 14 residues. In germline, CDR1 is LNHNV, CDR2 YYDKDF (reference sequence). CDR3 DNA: TGTGCCACCAGCAGAGATAGTCTCCGCGGTGAGCAGTTCTTC. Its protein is CATSRDSLRGEQFF. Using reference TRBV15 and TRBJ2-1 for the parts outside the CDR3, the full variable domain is DAMVIQNPRYQVTQFGKPVTLSCSQTLNHNVMYWYQQKSSQAPKLLFHYYDKDFNNEADTPDNFQSRRPNTSFCFLDIRSPGLGDTAMYLCATSRDSLRGEQFFGPGTRLTVL.

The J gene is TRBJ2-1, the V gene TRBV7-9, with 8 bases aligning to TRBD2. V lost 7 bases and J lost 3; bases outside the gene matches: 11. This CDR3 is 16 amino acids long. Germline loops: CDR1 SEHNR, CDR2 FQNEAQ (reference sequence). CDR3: CASNKLLADLYNEQFF. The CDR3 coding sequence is TGTGCCAGCAACAAACTACTAGCGGACCTCTACAATGAGCAGTTCTTC.

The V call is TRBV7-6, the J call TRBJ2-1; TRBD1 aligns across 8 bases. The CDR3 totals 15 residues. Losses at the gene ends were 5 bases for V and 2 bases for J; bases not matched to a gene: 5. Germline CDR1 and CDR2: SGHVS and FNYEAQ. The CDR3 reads CASSQRQGPYNEQFF. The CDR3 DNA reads TGTGCCAGCAGCCAACGACAGGGGCCCTACAATGAGCAGTTCTTC.

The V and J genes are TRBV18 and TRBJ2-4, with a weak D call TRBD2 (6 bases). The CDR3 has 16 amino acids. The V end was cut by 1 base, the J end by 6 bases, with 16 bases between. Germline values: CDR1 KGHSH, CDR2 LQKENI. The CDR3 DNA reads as TGTGCCAGCTCACCACAGACGGGAGAGGGGACAAACATTCAGTACTTC. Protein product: CASSPQTGEGTNIQYF.

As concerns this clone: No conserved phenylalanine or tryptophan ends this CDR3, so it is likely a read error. The CDR3 DNA sequence: TGTGCCAGCAGCGCCGGGACAGGGGACTATGGCTACACCCTC. Its translation is CASSAGTGDYGYTL. The chain employs TRBV9 and TRBJ1-2, with 10 bases fitting TRBD1. This CDR3 region has 14 residues. Germline assignment: CDR1 SGDLS and CDR2 YYNGEE. V shed 3 bases and J 3 bases; nucleotides not matched to a gene: 2.

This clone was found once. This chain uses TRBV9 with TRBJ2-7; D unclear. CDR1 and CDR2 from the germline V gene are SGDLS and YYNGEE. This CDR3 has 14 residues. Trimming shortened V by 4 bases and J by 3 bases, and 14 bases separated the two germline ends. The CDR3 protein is CASSPLDLNYEQYF. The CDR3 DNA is TGTGCCAGCAGCCCCCTAGACCTGAACTACGAGCAGTACTTC.

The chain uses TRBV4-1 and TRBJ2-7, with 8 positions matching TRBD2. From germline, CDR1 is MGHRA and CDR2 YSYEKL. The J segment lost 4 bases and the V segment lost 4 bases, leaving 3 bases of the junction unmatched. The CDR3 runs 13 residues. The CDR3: CASSPRGGYEQYF. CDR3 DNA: TGCGCCAGCAGCCCCCGGGGGGGGTACGAGCAGTACTTC.

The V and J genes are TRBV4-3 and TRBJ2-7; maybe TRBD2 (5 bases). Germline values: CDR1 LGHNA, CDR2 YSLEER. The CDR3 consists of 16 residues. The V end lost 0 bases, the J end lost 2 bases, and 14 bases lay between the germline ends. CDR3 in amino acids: CASSQDSRRQTYEQYF. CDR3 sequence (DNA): TGCGCCAGCAGCCAAGATTCGAGGAGGCAGACCTACGAGCAGTACTTC.

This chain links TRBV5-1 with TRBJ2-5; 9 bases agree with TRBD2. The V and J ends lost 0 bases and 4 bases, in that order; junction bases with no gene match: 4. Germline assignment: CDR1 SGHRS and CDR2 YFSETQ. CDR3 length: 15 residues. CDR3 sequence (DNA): TGCGCCAGCAGCTTGGTTTCTAGCGGGATAGAGACCCAGTACTTC. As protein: CASSLVSSGIETQYF.

The CDR3 sequence: CASAWTGGLGGYTF. CDR3 bases: TGCGCCAGCGCGTGGACAGGGGGCTTAGGAGGCTACACCTTC. The chain carries TRBV4-3 and TRBJ1-2; 11 bases fit TRBD1. CDR3 length: 14 amino acids. Germline loops: CDR1 LGHNA, CDR2 YSLEER. With V trimmed by 8 bases and J by 8 bases, 10 bases remained unmatched.

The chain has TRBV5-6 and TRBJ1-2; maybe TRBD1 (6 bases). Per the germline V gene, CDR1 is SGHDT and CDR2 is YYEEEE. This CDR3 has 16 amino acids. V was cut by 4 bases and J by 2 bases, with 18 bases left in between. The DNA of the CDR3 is TGTGCCAGCAGCCCAGGGGCTCCACTCCTGAACTATGGCTACACCTTC. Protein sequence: CASSPGAPLLNYGYTF.

CDR3 amino acids: CAISEPNPGQTNYGYTF. CDR3 sequence (DNA): TGTGCCATCAGTGAGCCGAATCCCGGACAGACTAACTATGGCTACACCTTC. The rearrangement joins TRBV10-3 to TRBJ1-2; TRBD1 might be the D (6 bases). Per germline, CDR1 ENHRY and CDR2 SYGVKD. CDR3 length equals 17 residues. The V gene lost 2 bases and the J gene lost 0 bases, with 16 bases spanning the gap.

The CDR3 nucleotides are TGTGCCAGCAGCTCGGAGAAGCCTATGTATGGCTACACCTTC. Its translation: CASSSEKPMYGYTF. This chain connects TRBV5-5 to TRBJ1-2; D unclear. The CDR3 length is 14 residues. V lost 3 bases, J lost 5 bases, and 14 bases lay in between. The germline gives CDR1 SGHKS, CDR2 YYEKEE (reference sequence).

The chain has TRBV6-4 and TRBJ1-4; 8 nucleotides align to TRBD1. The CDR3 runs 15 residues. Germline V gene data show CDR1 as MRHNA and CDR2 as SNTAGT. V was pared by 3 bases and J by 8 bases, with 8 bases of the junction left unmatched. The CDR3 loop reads CASSEVDRETEKLFF. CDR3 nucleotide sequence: TGTGCCAGCAGTGAGGTGGACAGGGAGACCGAAAAACTGTTTTTT.

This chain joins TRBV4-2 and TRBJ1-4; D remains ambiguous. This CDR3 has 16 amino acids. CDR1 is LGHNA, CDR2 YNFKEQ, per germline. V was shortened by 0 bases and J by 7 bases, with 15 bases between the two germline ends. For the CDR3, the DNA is TGTGCCAGCAGCCAAGAATCGGGAGCTAAGGGTGAAAAACTGTTTTTT. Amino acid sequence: CASSQESGAKGEKLFF.

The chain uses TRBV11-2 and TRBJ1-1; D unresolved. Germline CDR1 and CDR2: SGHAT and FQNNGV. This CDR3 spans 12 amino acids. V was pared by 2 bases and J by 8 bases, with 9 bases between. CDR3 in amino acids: CASSLLFEEAFF. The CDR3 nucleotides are TGTGCCAGCAGCTTATTGTTTGAGGAAGCTTTCTTT.

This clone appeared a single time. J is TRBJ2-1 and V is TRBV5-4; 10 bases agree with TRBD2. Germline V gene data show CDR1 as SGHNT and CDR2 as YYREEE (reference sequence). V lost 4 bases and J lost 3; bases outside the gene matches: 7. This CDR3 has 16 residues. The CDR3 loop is CASSGVLAGLYNEQFF. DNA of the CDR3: TGTGCCAGCAGCGGGGTACTAGCGGGGCTCTACAATGAGCAGTTCTTC.

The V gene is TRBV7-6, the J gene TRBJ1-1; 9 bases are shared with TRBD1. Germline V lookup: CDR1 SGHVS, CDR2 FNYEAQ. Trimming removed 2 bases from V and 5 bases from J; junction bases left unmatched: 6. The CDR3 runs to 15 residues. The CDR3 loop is CASSLQQGARTEAFF. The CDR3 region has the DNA TGTGCCAGCAGCTTACAACAGGGGGCACGAACTGAAGCTTTCTTT.

The CDR3, as DNA: TGTGCCAGCGGACTCGTTGGGAGTGAAAAACTGTTTTTT. Translation gives CASGLVGSEKLFF. The chain links TRBV5-5 to TRBJ1-4; D call uncertain. Per germline, CDR1 SGHKS and CDR2 YYEKEE (reference sequence). Trimming removed 7 bases from V and 7 bases from J, with 14 bases in between. This CDR3 contains 13 residues.

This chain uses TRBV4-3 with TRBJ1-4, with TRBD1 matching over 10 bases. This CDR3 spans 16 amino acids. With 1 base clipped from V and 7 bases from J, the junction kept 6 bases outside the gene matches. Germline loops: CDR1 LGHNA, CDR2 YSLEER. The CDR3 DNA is TGCGCCAGCAGCCAAGGCCGGGACAGGGGAGGTGAAAAACTGTTTTTT. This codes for CASSQGRDRGGEKLFF.

The CDR3 DNA reads TGTGCCAGCAGTTACCGACTTGAGAGGACTAACACTGAAGCTTTCTTT. The encoded protein is CASSYRLERTNTEAFF. The chain links TRBV6-5 to TRBJ1-1; D gene unclear. Trimming pared 2 bases from V and 2 bases from J, leaving 15 bases between. The germline V gene encodes CDR1 MNHEY and CDR2 SVGAGI. CDR3 length equals 16 residues.

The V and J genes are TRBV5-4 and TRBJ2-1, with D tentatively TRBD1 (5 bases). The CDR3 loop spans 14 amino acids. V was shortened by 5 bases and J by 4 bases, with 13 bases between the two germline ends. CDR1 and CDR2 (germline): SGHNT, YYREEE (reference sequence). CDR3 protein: CASRSWGGYNEQFF. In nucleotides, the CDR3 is TGTGCCAGCAGGAGCTGGGGCGGATACAATGAGCAGTTCTTC.

The CDR3 DNA sequence: TGTGCCAGCAGCGACCCGGGACTAGCGGGAGGAGGGGCAGATACGCAGTATTTT. The encoded protein is CASSDPGLAGGGADTQYF. V usage is TRBV13 and J usage is TRBJ2-3; TRBD2 matches at 15 bases. The CDR3 sequence is 18 residues long. Looked up from germline, CDR1 is PRHDT and CDR2 is FYEKMQ (reference sequence). J gave up 4 bases and V 5 bases, and 10 bases lay outside the gene matches.

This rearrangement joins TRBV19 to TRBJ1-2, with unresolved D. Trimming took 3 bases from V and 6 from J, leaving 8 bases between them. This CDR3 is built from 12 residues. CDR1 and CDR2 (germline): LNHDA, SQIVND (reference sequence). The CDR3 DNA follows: TGTGCCAGTAGTATTTCCGGGAATGGCTACACCTTC. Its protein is CASSISGNGYTF.

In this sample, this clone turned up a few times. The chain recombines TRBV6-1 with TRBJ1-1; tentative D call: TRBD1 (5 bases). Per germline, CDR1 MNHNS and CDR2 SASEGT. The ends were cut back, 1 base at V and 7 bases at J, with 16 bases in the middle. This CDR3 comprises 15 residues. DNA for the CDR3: TGTGCCAGCAGTGAAGGTGGGGGGGGTCGACTTGAAGCTTTCTTT. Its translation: CASSEGGGGRLEAFF.

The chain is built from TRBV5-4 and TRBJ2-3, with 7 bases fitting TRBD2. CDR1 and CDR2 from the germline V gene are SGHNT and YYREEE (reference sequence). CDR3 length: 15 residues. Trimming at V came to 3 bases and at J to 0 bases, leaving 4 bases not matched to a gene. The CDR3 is CASSYTSASTDTQYF. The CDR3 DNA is TGTGCCAGCAGCTACACTAGCGCCAGCACAGATACGCAGTATTTT.